The TCR beta chain under discussion was sequenced for a study of cytomegalovirus exposure and HLA in healthy donors. Study findings and constraints: Rare TCR sequences dominated, though some public TCRs recurred in many donors. In a later analysis, most CMV-associated TCR beta chains appeared HLA-restricted. More than 150 TCR beta chains were listed as cytomegalovirus-associated.

About this clone: The antigen remains undetermined.

PCR amplification relied on 60 Vbeta primers (plus 13 Jbeta primers). The repertoire was sequenced with immunoSEQ multiplex PCR; TCRdb's copy has only in-frame clones and lacks some. The sample has under 110,000 clones, approximately 85% seen once; the top ten hold 3% to 4%. Germline CDR1 reads MNHEY; CDR2 reads SVGAGI. V dropped 4 bases and J dropped 3; count of bases not matched to a gene: 9. There are 15 residues in the CDR3. The chain links TRBV6-5 to TRBJ2-7; 7 bases match TRBD1. The receptor's source is a man younger than 40 in good health and CMV-seronegative. Input material: PBMCs. The CDR3 sequence is CASSSPGTVLYEQYF. CDR3 bases: TGTGCCAGCAGTTCCCCCGGGACAGTACTCTACGAGCAGTACTTC.